A single T cell receptor (beta chain) is shown here with its context. Its antigen is still unknown. Looked up from germline, CDR1 is SEHNR and CDR2 is FQNEAQ (reference sequence). The length of the CDR3 is 15 residues. The germline V and J ends were trimmed by 5 bases and 5 bases, with 17 bases remaining between them. Next came a second PCR, run for roughly 7 to 12 cycles, which used a sample-barcoded 5' primer along with a J-beta primer mix. TCRdb re-called the 5' RACE reads with MiXCR, one entry per CDR3 protein. The sample consists of around 2 million distinct CDR3 sequences, more than 35% of them appearing once. This sample was included in a study of blood T cells in healthy people across ages. Broader study findings: Observed TCR beta diversity per million T cells went down as age went up. This fall followed a roughly linear course with age. Expanded clonotype changes were possibly confounded by unknown donor CMV status. Unsorted PBMC input precluded a conclusive naive versus antigen-experienced comparison.

The material sequenced was blood. The clonotype was recovered from a human donor in good health. This rearrangement joins TRBV7-9 to TRBJ2-3, with D possibly matching TRBD2 (5 bases). CDR3 coding DNA: TGTGCCAGCAGCCCGCCGGGAACGTCTCAAGATACGCAGTATTTT. Protein product: CASSPPGTSQDTQYF.